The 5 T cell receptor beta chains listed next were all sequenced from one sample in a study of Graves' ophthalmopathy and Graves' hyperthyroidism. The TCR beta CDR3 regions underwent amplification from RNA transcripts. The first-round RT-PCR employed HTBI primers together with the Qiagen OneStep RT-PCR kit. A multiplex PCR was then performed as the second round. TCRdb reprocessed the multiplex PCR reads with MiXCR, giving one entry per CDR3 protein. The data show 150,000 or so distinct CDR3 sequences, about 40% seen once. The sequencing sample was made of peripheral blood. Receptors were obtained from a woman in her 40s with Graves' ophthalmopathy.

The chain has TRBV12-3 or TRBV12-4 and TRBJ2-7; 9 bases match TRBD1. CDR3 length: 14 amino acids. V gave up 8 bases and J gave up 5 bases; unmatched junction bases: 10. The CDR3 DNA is TGTGCCAGCCATCCCTCGACAGGGGGAAACGAGCAGTACTTC. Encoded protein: CASHPSTGGNEQYF.

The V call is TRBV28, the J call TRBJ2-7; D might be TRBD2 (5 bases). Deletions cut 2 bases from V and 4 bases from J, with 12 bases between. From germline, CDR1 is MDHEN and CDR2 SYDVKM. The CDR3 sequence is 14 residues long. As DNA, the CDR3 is TGTGCCAGCAGTTTACCTGGACTTTTGTACGAGCAGTACTTC. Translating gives CASSLPGLLYEQYF.

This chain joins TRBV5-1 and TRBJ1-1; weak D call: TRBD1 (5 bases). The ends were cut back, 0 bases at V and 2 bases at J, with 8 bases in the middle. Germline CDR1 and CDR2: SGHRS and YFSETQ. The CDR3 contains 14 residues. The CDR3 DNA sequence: TGCGCCAGCAGCTTGGGCAGGGACAACACTGAAGCTTTCTTT. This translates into CASSLGRDNTEAFF.

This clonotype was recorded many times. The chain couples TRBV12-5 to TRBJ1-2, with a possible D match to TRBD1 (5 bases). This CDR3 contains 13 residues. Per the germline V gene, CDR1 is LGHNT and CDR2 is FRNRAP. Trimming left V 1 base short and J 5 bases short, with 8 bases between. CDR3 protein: CASGLGGRYGYTF. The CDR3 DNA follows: TGTGCTAGTGGTTTGGGGGGGAGATATGGCTACACCTTC.

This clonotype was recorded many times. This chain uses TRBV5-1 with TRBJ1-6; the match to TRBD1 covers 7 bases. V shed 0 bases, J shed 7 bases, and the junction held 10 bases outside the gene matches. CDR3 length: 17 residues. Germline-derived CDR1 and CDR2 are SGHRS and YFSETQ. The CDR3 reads CASSLGAWDSFNSPLHF. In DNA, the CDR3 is TGCGCCAGCAGCTTGGGAGCATGGGACAGCTTCAATTCACCCCTCCACTTT.